These 10 T cell receptor beta chains were sequenced from one sample in a study of blood T cell repertoires in COVID-19. Only in-frame clones appear in the TCRdb table, and some are missing; sequencing was by immunoSEQ multiplex PCR. The data show 300,000 to 400,000 clones, more than 80% seen once. Source material: peripheral blood. Receptor source: a woman younger than 45 with COVID-19, enrolled during active disease.

This chain joins TRBV7-2 and TRBJ2-3; the match to TRBD1 covers 9 bases. V lost 1 base to trimming and J lost 6 bases; unmatched junction nucleotides: 5. The length of the CDR3 is 15 residues. CDR1 and CDR2 (germline): SGHTA, FQGNSA. The DNA of the CDR3 is TGTGCCAGCAGCTTAGGGGACAGGGTGGCCGATACGCAGTATTTT. Amino acids: CASSLGDRVADTQYF.

This chain joins TRBV25-1 and TRBJ2-1, with 7 bases identical to TRBD1. The CDR3 runs to 16 residues. Germline V gene sequence: CDR1 MGHDK, CDR2 SYGVNS. The ends lost 3 bases at V and 1 base at J; junction bases unmatched: 6. The CDR3 reads CASSDLNRGSYNEQFF. The CDR3 DNA reads as TGTGCCAGCAGTGATTTGAACAGGGGATCCTACAATGAGCAGTTCTTC.

The gene calls are TRBV7-6 and TRBJ2-3, with 7 nucleotides matching TRBD2. Per germline, CDR1 SGHVS and CDR2 FNYEAQ. This CDR3 region has 17 residues. J gave up 0 bases and V 1 base, and 7 bases lay outside the gene matches. This CDR3 reads CASSLGARGGSTDTQYF. The CDR3 DNA follows: TGTGCCAGCAGCTTAGGCGCCCGCGGGGGAAGCACAGATACGCAGTATTTT.

The chain has TRBV7-2 and TRBJ2-3; TRBD2 aligns across 12 bases. V trimming: 5 bases; J trimming: 1 base; junction bases outside the gene matches: 7. Germline V lookup: CDR1 SGHTA, CDR2 FQGNSA. This CDR3 has 17 residues. The CDR3 is CASSPLAGGSGTDTQYF. The CDR3 DNA is TGTGCCAGCAGCCCACTAGCGGGAGGATCAGGCACAGATACGCAGTATTTT.

This clone occurred once. The chain combines TRBV20-1 with TRBJ1-2, with no clear D. This CDR3 region has 11 residues. Looked up from germline, CDR1 is DFQATT and CDR2 is SNEGSKA (reference sequence). Trimming stripped 1 base from V and 8 bases from J, with 8 bases between. CDR3 DNA: TGCAGTGCTAGAGCGGGTGGCGGCTACACCTTC. Residues: CSARAGGGYTF.

The CDR3 spells CASSSEGRWTEAFF. The CDR3 DNA sequence: TGTGCCAGCAGCTCCGAGGGTCGATGGACTGAAGCTTTCTTT. The chain recombines TRBV5-6 with TRBJ1-1; no definite D call. CDR3 length: 14 amino acids. V dropped 3 bases and J dropped 5 bases, with 14 bases sitting between them. Germline CDR1 reads SGHDT; CDR2 reads YYEEEE.

The rearrangement links TRBV5-6 to TRBJ2-3, with D maybe TRBD2 (7 bases). This CDR3 has 15 residues. Germline lookup yields CDR1 SGHDT and CDR2 YYEEEE. Trimming left V 5 bases short and J 5 bases short, with 18 bases between. The CDR3 DNA follows: TGTGCCAGCAGTCCCCCGGGGGGCGGGGGAGATACGCAGTATTTT. Translating gives CASSPPGGGGDTQYF.

In this sample, this clone turned up once. The V gene is TRBV18, the J gene TRBJ2-2, with 7 bases that match TRBD1. Germline CDR1 KGHSH, CDR2 LQKENI. V shed 1 base, J shed 5 bases, and the junction held 7 bases outside the gene matches. The CDR3 loop spans 16 amino acids. The CDR3, as DNA: TGTGCCAGCTCACCACGGCAACAGGGGAGAACCGGGGAGCTGTTTTTT. This encodes CASSPRQQGRTGELFF.

The V gene is TRBV5-6, the J gene TRBJ1-2, with D unresolved. The CDR3 covers 13 residues. Germline V lookup: CDR1 SGHDT, CDR2 YYEEEE. V was clipped by 4 bases and J by 8 bases, with 15 bases between them. The CDR3 nucleotides read TGTGCCAGCAGCCACCAAGAGGTTTGGGGCTACACCTTC. The encoded protein is CASSHQEVWGYTF. Variable domain in full (rest from reference TRBV5-6 and TRBJ1-2): DAGVTQSPTHLIKTRGQQVTLRCSPKSGHDTVSWYQQALGQGPQFIFQYYEEEERQRGNFPDRFSGHQFPNYSSELNVNALLLGDSALYLCASSHQEVWGYTFGSGTRLTVV.

The rearrangement uses TRBV3-1 (or the pseudogene TRBV3-2) and TRBJ2-2; 7 positions match TRBD1. The germline V gene has CDR1 LGHDT and CDR2 YNNKEL (reference sequence). This CDR3 has 14 residues. Germline trimming cut 3 bases from V and 7 bases from J; bases unmatched to any gene: 5. The CDR3 DNA reads as TGTGCCAGCAGCCACCAAAGGGACAGCGGGGAGCTGTTTTTT. Amino acid sequence: CASSHQRDSGELFF.